Following are 25 T cell receptor beta chains from one sample sequenced in a study of regulatory T cells in long-lasting Graves disease. CDR3 regions were amplified by Arm-PCR using iRepertoire HTBI primers to build TCR beta libraries. From the multiplex PCR reads, TCRdb called clonotypes with MiXCR, one entry per CDR3 protein. The table shows 400,000 to 650,000 distinct CDR3 sequences, with 15% to 20% occurring only once. Time point reported: newly diagnosed GD, antithyroid drugs for less than 3 months. There was RNA extracted from PBMCs, and the TCR library was made from it. The same sample was also used in a study of T cells in Graves' hyperthyroidism and ophthalmopathy.

The sequencing here drew on peripheral blood mononuclear cells (PBMCs), taken at new diagnosis, from a patient treated with antithyroid drugs. The receptors come from a woman aged 35-65 years with Graves disease.

The V call is TRBV15, the J call TRBJ1-5, with unresolved D. V was clipped by 9 bases and J by 1 base, with 4 bases between them. The length of the CDR3 is 11 residues. The germline V gene has CDR1 LNHNV and CDR2 YYDKDF (reference sequence). The CDR3 is CATGSNQPQHF. CDR3 in DNA: TGTGCCACTGGAAGCAATCAGCCCCAGCATTTT.

The sample holds many counts of this clonotype. The chain links TRBV4-1 to TRBJ1-5, with D unclear. The V end lost 0 bases, the J end lost 4 bases, and 16 bases lay between the germline ends. Germline CDR1 reads MGHRA; CDR2 reads YSYEKL. The CDR3 is 17 amino acids. The CDR3 DNA reads as TGCGCCAGCAGCCAAGAGGTTCGGGGAGGATTGAATCAGCCCCAGCATTTT. Its protein product is CASSQEVRGGLNQPQHF.

This clonotype was seen only a few times. The chain carries TRBV20-1 and TRBJ2-5, with 10 nucleotides matching TRBD1. Germline CDR1 reads DFQATT; CDR2 reads SNEGSKA (reference sequence). CDR3 length equals 16 residues. V was clipped by 6 bases and J by 4 bases; unmatched bases: 14. The CDR3 region has the DNA TGCAGTGCCATAGGCCCCGGGACAGGGGCCCGAGAGACCCAGTACTTC. Translation: CSAIGPGTGARETQYF.

In nucleotides, the CDR3 is TGTGCCAGTAGTACTCTTACAGGGGGCGCGAACACTGAAGCTTTCTTT. It codes for CASSTLTGGANTEAFF. The chain recombines TRBV19 with TRBJ1-1; TRBD1 agrees at 9 bases. Trimming cost V 4 bases and J 1 base; bases outside gene matches: 7. CDR1 LNHDA and CDR2 SQIVND come from the germline V gene (reference sequence). This CDR3 comprises 16 residues.

At least ten counts were recorded for this clonotype. The V and J genes are TRBV27 and TRBJ2-7; no reliable D call. CDR1 MNHEY and CDR2 SMNVEV come from the germline V gene (reference sequence). Between the trimmed V and J ends, which lost 7 bases and 1 base, there was a span of 17 bases. The CDR3 is made up of 15 amino acids. The CDR3: CASNAEGGQSYEQYF. The CDR3 DNA is TGTGCCAGCAACGCCGAAGGTGGCCAGTCCTACGAGCAGTACTTC.

The sample holds many counts of this clonotype. The chain joins TRBV6-1 to TRBJ2-1, with D possibly called TRBD1 or TRBD2 (7 bases each). V was clipped by 6 bases and J by 3 bases, with 15 bases between them. Germline CDR1 MNHNS, CDR2 SASEGT. CDR3 length: 15 residues. The CDR3 reads CASSGEGALYNEQFF. CDR3 DNA sequence: TGTGCCAGCAGCGGGGAGGGGGCACTCTACAATGAGCAGTTCTTC.

In this sample, this clonotype turned up many times. V usage is TRBV20-1 and J usage is TRBJ2-7, with a tentative D call TRBD1 (5 bases). CDR1 is DFQATT, CDR2 SNEGSKA, per germline (reference sequence). Between the trimmed V and J ends, which lost 0 bases and 6 bases, there was a span of 15 bases. The CDR3 has 14 residues. The CDR3, as DNA: TGCAGTGCTAGAGATCCCAGGGCTCAGGTCGAGCAGTACTTC. Protein: CSARDPRAQVEQYF.

This clonotype came up many times. The chain has TRBV15 and TRBJ2-5; weak D call: TRBD1 (6 bases). CDR3 length equals 15 residues. V was pared by 5 bases and J by 4 bases, with 17 bases between. Germline assignment: CDR1 LNHNV and CDR2 YYDKDF (reference sequence). The CDR3 sequence is CATSPQSGRGETQYF. CDR3 bases: TGTGCCACCAGCCCCCAGAGTGGCAGGGGAGAGACCCAGTACTTC.

Many counts were recorded for this clonotype. The rearrangement uses TRBV6-1 and TRBJ2-3; TRBD2 matches 12 bases. In germline, CDR1 is MNHNS, CDR2 SASEGT. This CDR3 region has 17 residues. J lost 0 bases, V lost 5 bases, and 6 bases had no gene match. The CDR3 DNA is TGTGCCAGCAGTCGACTAGCGGGGGTTACTAGCACAGATACGCAGTATTTT. This encodes CASSRLAGVTSTDTQYF.

This clonotype has at least ten counts. The J gene is TRBJ2-3, the V gene TRBV5-1; maybe TRBD2 (5 bases). V was pared by 2 bases and J by 5 bases, with 9 bases between. In germline, CDR1 is SGHRS, CDR2 YFSETQ. The CDR3 is made up of 13 amino acids. CDR3 coding DNA: TGCGCCAGCAGCTTTGAAAGCGGAGATACGCAGTATTTT. It is translated as CASSFESGDTQYF.

Many counts were recorded for this clonotype. This rearrangement joins TRBV7-9 to TRBJ2-7; maybe TRBD1 (6 bases). Trimming took 2 bases from V and 5 from J, leaving 16 bases between them. This CDR3 has 15 residues. CDR1 SEHNR and CDR2 FQNEAQ come from the germline V gene (reference sequence). As DNA, the CDR3 is TGTGCCAGCAGCTTATCTATCGGGACACGAAACGAGCAGTACTTC. Its protein is CASSLSIGTRNEQYF. Using reference TRBV7-9 and TRBJ2-7 for the parts outside the CDR3, the full variable domain is DTGVSQNPRHKITKRGQNVTFRCDPISEHNRLYWYRQTLGQGPEFLTYFQNEAQLEKSRLLSDRFSAERPKGSFSTLEIQRTEQGDSAMYLCASSLSIGTRNEQYFGPGTRLTVT.

This clonotype was detected many times. V gene TRBV7-9 combines with J gene TRBJ2-7; D is possibly TRBD2 (7 bases). The germline V and J ends were trimmed by 5 bases and 0 bases, with 20 bases remaining between them. The V gene's germline CDR1 is SEHNR and CDR2 FQNEAQ (reference sequence). This CDR3 is built from 17 residues. In DNA form, the CDR3 reads TGTGCCAGCAGCCAAAGTGGTCGGGGGGCCCCCTCCTACGAGCAGTACTTC. Translated, it gives CASSQSGRGAPSYEQYF. Full variable domain (remainder filled in from reference TRBV7-9 and TRBJ2-7): DTGVSQNPRHKITKRGQNVTFRCDPISEHNRLYWYRQTLGQGPEFLTYFQNEAQLEKSRLLSDRFSAERPKGSFSTLEIQRTEQGDSAMYLCASSQSGRGAPSYEQYFGPGTRLTVT.

This clonotype was picked up many times. The chain employs TRBV3-1 and TRBJ2-2; D not certain. Deletions cut 3 bases from V and 4 bases from J, with 15 bases between. The CDR3 consists of 16 residues. CDR1 and CDR2 from the germline V gene are LGHDT and YNNKEL (reference sequence). CDR3 sequence reads: CASSQTLVRITGELFF. In nucleotides, the CDR3 is TGTGCCAGCAGCCAGACGCTAGTCCGCATCACCGGGGAGCTGTTTTTT.

This clonotype showed up just a few times. The chain couples TRBV7-2 to TRBJ2-1; TRBD1 agrees at 9 bases. Trimming took 5 bases from V and 3 from J; bases not matched to a gene: 5. CDR1 is SGHTA, CDR2 FQGNSA, per germline. This CDR3 region has 15 residues. The CDR3, as DNA: TGTGCCAGCAGCCTGGGGACAGGGCACTACAATGAGCAGTTCTTC. Its protein is CASSLGTGHYNEQFF. The whole variable domain, filled in from reference TRBV7-2 and TRBJ2-1, reads GAGVSQSPSNKVTEKGKDVELRCDPISGHTALYWYRQSLGQGLEFLIYFQGNSAPDKSGLPSDRFSAERTGGSVSTLTIQRTQQEDSAVYLCASSLGTGHYNEQFFGPGTRLTVL.

This clonotype was observed many times. The rearrangement joins TRBV12-3 or TRBV12-4 to TRBJ1-5; no definite D call. The CDR3 is 13 residues long. The ends were cut back, 6 bases at V and 7 bases at J, with 13 bases in the middle. CDR3 in DNA: TGTGCCAGCAGGACTGAGGATGCCCAGCCCCAGCATTTT. Its protein is CASRTEDAQPQHF.

The J gene is TRBJ2-5, the V gene TRBV29-1, with D hard to call. V was clipped by 4 bases and J by 2 bases, with 8 bases between them. In germline, CDR1 is SQVTM, CDR2 ANQGSEA. This CDR3 contains 12 residues. The CDR3 nucleotides are TGCAGCGTTGGCCCAAATCAAGAGACCCAGTACTTC. This encodes CSVGPNQETQYF.

This clonotype has a count of ten or more. The rearrangement links TRBV2 to TRBJ2-1; TRBD1 matches at 7 bases. The CDR3 contains 14 residues. With 7 bases clipped from V and 0 bases from J, the junction kept 3 bases outside the gene matches. CDR1 and CDR2 (germline): SNHLY, FYNNEI. CDR3 in amino acids: CASTGQASYNEQFF. The CDR3 region has the DNA TGTGCCAGCACTGGACAGGCCTCCTACAATGAGCAGTTCTTC.

This clonotype was counted only a few times. The junction does not match germline at one end; this may be a read error. The chain recombines TRBV18 with TRBJ2-3; D not certain. CDR3 length: 16 residues. Per the germline V gene, CDR1 is KGHSH and CDR2 is LQKENI. The CDR3 DNA reads TGTGTCAGCTCACCTTGGAACCCCCCCGACACAGATACGCAGTATTTT. The encoded protein is CVSSPWNPPDTDTQYF.

This clonotype was counted at least ten times. The junction departs from the called germline gene at one end, perhaps through a read error. The V and J genes are TRBV5-1 and TRBJ1-1, with D unclear. The CDR3 totals 11 residues. Germline V gene lookup returns CDR1 SGHRS and CDR2 YFSETQ. The CDR3 is CASSLGPEAFF. CDR3 nucleotides: TGTGCCAGCAGCTTAGGGCCTGAAGCTTTCTTT.

There are a few counts of this clonotype. CDR3 in amino acids: CSAVPGLAGRDNEQFF. CDR3 DNA: TGCAGTGCCGTACCTGGACTAGCGGGGAGGGACAATGAGCAGTTCTTC. The chain couples TRBV20-1 to TRBJ2-1; 12 bases align to TRBD2. The CDR3 is 16 residues long. Germline trimming cut 6 bases from V and 5 bases from J; bases unmatched to any gene: 11. Germline CDR1 DFQATT, CDR2 SNEGSKA (reference sequence).

As regards this clonotype: This may come from a read error, since a much larger clone is one base off. J is TRBJ2-2 and V is TRBV11-2; D might be TRBD1 (6 bases). V dropped 5 bases and J dropped 4 bases, with 11 bases sitting between them. The CDR3 extends over 14 amino acids. CDR1 is SGHAT and CDR2 is FQNNGV in the germline V gene. The CDR3 coding sequence is TGTGCCAGCAGCGGGGGACAACGCACCGGGGAGCTGTTTTTT. Amino acids: CASSGGQRTGELFF.

The V call is TRBV12-3 or TRBV12-4, the J call TRBJ1-4; 11 bases fit TRBD1. This CDR3 is 14 amino acids long. The junction had 3 bases not matched to a gene; V was cut back by 5 bases and J by 7 bases. CDR3 region: CASSVGTGGEKLFF. DNA for the CDR3: TGTGCCAGCAGTGTTGGGACAGGGGGTGAAAAACTGTTTTTT.

This clonotype was counted at least ten times. The V call is TRBV7-9, the J call TRBJ2-2; D call uncertain. CDR1 is SEHNR, CDR2 FQNEAQ, per germline (reference sequence). The CDR3 is 14 residues long. V shed 0 bases and J shed 4 bases, with 6 bases lying between them. The DNA for the CDR3 is TGTGCCAGCAGCTTAGCAGAGGTCACCGGGGAGCTGTTTTTT. The encoded protein is CASSLAEVTGELFF. The full variable domain, its missing parts supplied by reference TRBV7-9 and TRBJ2-2, is DTGVSQNPRHKITKRGQNVTFRCDPISEHNRLYWYRQTLGQGPEFLTYFQNEAQLEKSRLLSDRFSAERPKGSFSTLEIQRTEQGDSAMYLCASSLAEVTGELFFGEGSRLTVL.

The sample holds many counts of this clonotype. The chain uses TRBV20-1 and TRBJ2-3; perhaps TRBD1 as D (5 bases). CDR3 length: 13 residues. V lost 6 bases to trimming and J lost 4 bases, with 14 bases between them. Germline V gene sequence: CDR1 DFQATT, CDR2 SNEGSKA (reference sequence). The CDR3 DNA follows: TGCAGTGCCTCATTTGACAGCGCAGATACGCAGTATTTT. Translation gives CSASFDSADTQYF.

As to this clonotype: Likely a read error: the CDR3 ends without its conserved phenylalanine or tryptophan. V gene TRBV2 combines with J gene TRBJ2-7; the D gene is possibly TRBD1 (6 bases). Germline values: CDR1 SNHLY, CDR2 FYNNEI. This CDR3 contains 14 residues. Trimming pared 6 bases from V and 1 base from J, leaving 13 bases between. The CDR3 is CASRKTGPSYEQYI. CDR3 nucleotide sequence: TGTGCCAGCAGGAAGACAGGTCCTTCCTACGAGCAGTACATC.